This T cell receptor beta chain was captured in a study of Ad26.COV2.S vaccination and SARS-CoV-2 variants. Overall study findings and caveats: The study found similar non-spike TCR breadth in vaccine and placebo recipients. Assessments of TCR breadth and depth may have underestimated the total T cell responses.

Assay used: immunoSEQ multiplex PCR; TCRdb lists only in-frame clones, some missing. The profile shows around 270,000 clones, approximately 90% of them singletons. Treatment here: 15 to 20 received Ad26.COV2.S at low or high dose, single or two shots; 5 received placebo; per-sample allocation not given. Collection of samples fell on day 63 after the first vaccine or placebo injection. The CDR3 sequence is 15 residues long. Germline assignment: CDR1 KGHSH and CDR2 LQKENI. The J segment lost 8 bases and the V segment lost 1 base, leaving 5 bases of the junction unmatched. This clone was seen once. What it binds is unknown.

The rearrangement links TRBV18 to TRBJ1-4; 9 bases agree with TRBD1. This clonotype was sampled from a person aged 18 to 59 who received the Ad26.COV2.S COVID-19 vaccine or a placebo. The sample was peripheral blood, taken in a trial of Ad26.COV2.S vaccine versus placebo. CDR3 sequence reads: CASSPLQGAQEKLFF. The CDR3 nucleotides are TGTGCCAGCTCACCACTACAGGGGGCGCAGGAAAAACTGTTTTTT.